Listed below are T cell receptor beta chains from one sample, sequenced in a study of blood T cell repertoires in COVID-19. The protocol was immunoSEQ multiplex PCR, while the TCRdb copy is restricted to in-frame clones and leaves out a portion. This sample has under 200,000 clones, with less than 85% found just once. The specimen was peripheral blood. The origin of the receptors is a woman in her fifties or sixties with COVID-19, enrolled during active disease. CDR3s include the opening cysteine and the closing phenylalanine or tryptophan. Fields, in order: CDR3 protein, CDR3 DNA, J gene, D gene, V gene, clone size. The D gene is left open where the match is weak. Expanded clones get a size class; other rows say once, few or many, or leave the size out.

CDR3: CASSYSADSGNTIYF; DNA: TGTGCCAGCAGTTACTCGGCGGATTCTGGAAACACCATATATTTT; J: TRBJ1-3; D: -; V: TRBV6-2/TRBV6-3; size: -
CDR3: CASSPGTGGDEKLFF; DNA: TGCGCCAGCAGCCCCGGGACAGGGGGTGATGAAAAACTGTTTTTT; J: TRBJ1-4; D: TRBD1; V: TRBV10-1; size: -
CDR3: CASSLEGLNTGELFF; DNA: TGTGCCAGCAGCTTGGAGGGGCTGAACACCGGGGAGCTGTTTTTT; J: TRBJ2-2; D: -; V: TRBV5-5; size: -
CDR3: CASSLNGRGRTEAFF; DNA: TGTGCCAGCAGCTTAAATGGGAGAGGGCGAACTGAAGCTTTCTTT; J: TRBJ1-1; D: -; V: TRBV7-2; size: many
CDR3: CASSLVTSGGVPNTGELFF; DNA: TGTGCCAGCAGCTTAGTGACTAGCGGGGGGGTCCCGAACACCGGGGAGCTGTTTTTT; J: TRBJ2-2; D: TRBD2; V: TRBV7-9; size: -
CDR3: CASQKLAGERGDTQYF; DNA: TGTGCCAGCCAGAAACTAGCGGGGGAAAGGGGAGATACGCAGTATTTT; J: TRBJ2-3; D: TRBD2; V: TRBV2; size: -
CDR3: CASSPLAGNTGELFF; DNA: TGTGCCAGCAGCCCCTTAGCGGGTAACACCGGGGAGCTGTTTTTT; J: TRBJ2-2; D: TRBD2; V: TRBV3-1/TRBV3-2; size: -
CDR3: CASSLGHPLQTQYF; DNA: TGTGCCAGCAGTTTGGGACACCCCCTGCAGACCCAGTACTTC; J: TRBJ2-5; D: -; V: TRBV28; size: -
CDR3: CASSIGQGELGYTF; DNA: TGCGCCAGCAGCATCGGACAGGGGGAGCTTGGCTACACCTTC; J: TRBJ1-2; D: TRBD1; V: TRBV5-1; size: -
CDR3: CASSVFRGRELFF; DNA: TGTGCCAGCAGTGTATTCCGAGGGAGGGAGCTGTTTTTT; J: TRBJ2-2; D: -; V: TRBV2; size: -
CDR3: CASSGTGSPEYNEQFF; DNA: TGTGCCAGCAGCGGCACGGGGTCCCCGGAATACAATGAGCAGTTCTTC; J: TRBJ2-1; D: -; V: TRBV5-4; size: -
CDR3: CASRNLAGLKNIQYF; DNA: TGTGCCAGCCGGAACCTAGCGGGACTCAAAAACATTCAGTACTTC; J: TRBJ2-4; D: TRBD2; V: TRBV11-2; size: -
CDR3: CASRWTEGNTIYF; DNA: TGTGCCAGCAGGTGGACAGAGGGAAACACCATATATTTT; J: TRBJ1-3; D: -; V: TRBV28; size: -
CDR3: CASSQGRDRGLVDTGELFF; DNA: TGTGCCAGCAGCCAAGGCCGGGACAGGGGATTAGTGGACACCGGGGAGCTGTTTTTT; J: TRBJ2-2; D: TRBD1; V: TRBV4-2; size: many
CDR3: CASSPRGMGEAFF; DNA: TGTGCCAGCAGCCCGAGGGGGATGGGTGAAGCTTTCTTT; J: TRBJ1-1; D: -; V: TRBV7-3; size: -
CDR3: CASSGYRGLNTGELFF; DNA: TGTGCCAGCAGCGGATACAGGGGATTGAACACCGGGGAGCTGTTTTTT; J: TRBJ2-2; D: TRBD1; V: TRBV5-4; size: -
CDR3: CASSQGQRRAGNIQYF; DNA: TGCGCCAGCAGCCAAGGGCAGCGGAGAGCGGGAAACATTCAGTACTTC; J: TRBJ2-4; D: -; V: TRBV4-1; size: -
CDR3: CASSVEAGGYNEQFF; DNA: TGTGCCAGCAGCGTAGAAGCGGGGGGCTACAATGAGCAGTTCTTC; J: TRBJ2-1; D: TRBD2; V: TRBV9; size: -
CDR3: CASSLEPGRTEAFF; DNA: TGTGCCAGCAGCTTAGAACCAGGGAGGACTGAAGCTTTCTTT; J: TRBJ1-1; D: -; V: TRBV7-8; size: -
CDR3: CASSSPPRQGMNTEAFF; DNA: TGTGCCAGCAGTTCGCCACCCAGACAGGGGATGAACACTGAAGCTTTCTTT; J: TRBJ1-1; D: TRBD1; V: TRBV27; size: -
CDR3: CASSEAGTGGPQYF; DNA: TGTGCCAGCAGCGAGGCCGGGACTGGGGGTCCGCAGTATTTT; J: TRBJ2-3; D: -; V: TRBV9; size: once
CDR3: CASSLRDSAYEQYF; DNA: TGTGCCAGCAGTTTGCGGGATAGCGCCTACGAGCAGTACTTC; J: TRBJ2-7; D: -; V: TRBV6-5; size: -
CDR3: CASTPGTGNSPLHF; DNA: TGTGCCAGCACCCCAGGGACAGGGAATTCACCCCTCCACTTT; J: TRBJ1-6; D: TRBD1; V: TRBV6-5; size: -
CDR3: CASSLVVSGTGGYTF; DNA: TGTGCCAGCAGCTTAGTGGTTTCGGGAACGGGGGGCTACACCTTC; J: TRBJ1-2; D: -; V: TRBV7-2; size: -
CDR3: CASSQDRALGEFGNQPQHF; DNA: TGTGCCAGCAGCCAAGACAGGGCTTTAGGAGAGTTCGGCAATCAGCCCCAGCATTTT; J: TRBJ1-5; D: -; V: TRBV3-1/TRBV3-2; size: -
CDR3: CASSRGQINAFF; DNA: TGTGCCAGCAGTCGGGGACAGATAAATGCTTTCTTT; J: TRBJ1-1; D: TRBD1; V: TRBV28; size: -
CDR3: CASSLGQGVGTEAFF; DNA: TGTGCCAGCAGCTTAGGACAGGGGGTCGGCACTGAAGCTTTCTTT; J: TRBJ1-1; D: TRBD1; V: TRBV11-2; size: -
CDR3: CAISGTKTAYEQYF; DNA: TGTGCCATCAGTGGGACAAAGACAGCCTACGAGCAGTACTTC; J: TRBJ2-7; D: -; V: TRBV10-3; size: -
CDR3: CASSFTGVNNEQFF; DNA: TGTGCCAGCAGCTTCACGGGGGTAAACAATGAGCAGTTCTTC; J: TRBJ2-1; D: -; V: TRBV7-9; size: -
CDR3: CATSDFPDRAALSNIQYF; DNA: TGTGCCACCAGTGATTTTCCGGACAGGGCGGCTCTATCGAACATTCAGTACTTC; J: TRBJ2-4; D: TRBD1; V: TRBV24-1; size: -
CDR3: CASSAYRVRETQYF; DNA: TGTGCCAGCAGCGCGTACAGGGTTCGGGAGACCCAGTACTTC; J: TRBJ2-5; D: -; V: TRBV5-5; size: -
CDR3: CASSNSRRGGGYTF; DNA: TGTGCCAGCAGCAACTCGCGGAGGGGTGGAGGCTACACCTTC; J: TRBJ1-2; D: -; V: TRBV6-5; size: -
CDR3: CASSIARTGGAYEQFF; DNA: TGTGCCAGTAGTATAGCTAGGACAGGGGGCGCCTATGAGCAGTTCTTC; J: TRBJ2-1; D: TRBD1; V: TRBV19; size: -
CDR3: CASSDSYGQGEKLFF; DNA: TGTGCCAGCAGTGACTCCTACGGACAGGGGGAAAAACTGTTTTTT; J: TRBJ1-4; D: TRBD1; V: TRBV6-4; size: once
CDR3: CASSLRRRSLFF; DNA: TGTGCCAGCAGTTTAAGGCGAAGGAGCCTGTTTTTT; J: TRBJ1-4; D: -; V: TRBV12-3/TRBV12-4; size: few
CDR3: CATSDWGQQETQYF; DNA: TGTGCCACCAGTGATTGGGGCCAGCAAGAGACCCAGTACTTC; J: TRBJ2-5; D: -; V: TRBV24-1; size: -
CDR3: CASSLGTRDEQFF; DNA: TGTGCCAGCAGTTTAGGGACTAGGGATGAGCAGTTCTTC; J: TRBJ2-1; D: TRBD2; V: TRBV28; size: -